This T cell receptor beta chain was identified in a study of persistence of HIV-infected CD4 T cells. Study overall: Suppressive ART had lasted a median of approximately 8 years. Whole-study results and caveats: TCRbeta richness was lower in CMV- and Gag-responding cells than in anti-CD3/anti-CD28-responding cells. The rare CMV-responding cells with HIV-1 proviruses were not separately TCR-sequenced.

The CDR3 has 14 residues. Germline V gene data show CDR1 as SGHNT and CDR2 as YYREEE (reference sequence). J gave up 10 bases and V 4 bases, and 4 bases lay outside the gene matches. Concerning this clone: Its target is unknown.

Overlapping HIV-1 Gag 15-mer peptides at around 0.91 ug per peptide per mL were used. CD40L-negative CD69-negative CD45RO-high memory CD4+ T cells were sorted as populations depleted of antigen-responding cells. This was the immunoSEQ version 4 assay in survey mode. Sequenced by immunoSEQ multiplex PCR; TCRdb stores in-frame clones only, minus some. Counted here are about 36,000 clones, 70% to 90% occurring once; the ten biggest clones make up more than 4.5%. The chain has TRBV5-4 and TRBJ2-1, with 14 positions matching TRBD2. The source material was cultured CD4+ T cells from PBMCs, sampled from a patient who received antiretroviral therapy. This TCR was recovered from an adult with HIV. The donor label of this sample is uncertain. CDR3 DNA sequence: TGTGCCAGCAGCGGCGGACTAGCGGGGGGCGAGCAGTTCTTC. Its translation: CASSGGLAGGEQFF.